The 29 T cell receptor beta chains below were found in one sample sequenced in a study of blood T cell repertoires in COVID-19. Here immunoSEQ multiplex PCR was the method, and the copy in TCRdb shows in-frame clones only, minus some. The data show tens of thousands of clones, with approximately 81% seen just once and roughly 3.5% held by the top ten. Sample: peripheral blood. All receptors derive from a middle-aged man with acute or convalescent COVID-19.

This clone occurred once. The genes are TRBV5-1 and TRBJ2-7, with TRBD2 matching over 7 bases. The V segment lost 0 bases and the J segment 5 bases; nucleotides outside the gene matches: 5. Per germline, CDR1 SGHRS and CDR2 YFSETQ. CDR3 length: 14 amino acids. The DNA of the CDR3 is TGCGCCAGCAGCTTGGGGCGGGAGAGGGACGAGCAGTACTTC. Its translation is CASSLGRERDEQYF.

This sequence joins TRBV29-1 and TRBJ1-3; D might be TRBD1 (6 bases). The germline V gene has CDR1 SQVTM and CDR2 ANQGSEA. The CDR3 has 13 amino acids. V lost 7 bases to trimming and J lost 2 bases, with 12 bases between them. The CDR3 protein is CSAQTGTGNTIYF. In DNA, the CDR3 is TGCAGCGCCCAGACAGGCACTGGAAACACCATATATTTT.

The rearrangement joins TRBV12-3 or TRBV12-4 to TRBJ1-4; D gene uncertain. The ends were cut back, 6 bases at V and 5 bases at J, with 10 bases in the middle. The CDR3 loop spans 13 amino acids. This chain's CDR3 is CASRTGGNEKLFF. The CDR3 coding sequence is TGTGCCAGCAGGACCGGCGGAAATGAAAAACTGTTTTTT.

This clone was found a few times. The chain links TRBV5-1 to TRBJ1-2; 9 nucleotides line up with TRBD1. J lost 6 bases, V lost 2 bases, and 11 bases had no gene match. In germline, CDR1 is SGHRS, CDR2 YFSETQ. The CDR3 sequence is 16 residues long. CDR3 coding DNA: TGCGCCAGCAGCTTCGGAACCAGACAGGGGGGGAATGGCTACACCTTC. Protein sequence: CASSFGTRQGGNGYTF.

The chain has TRBV27 and TRBJ1-1; D is possibly TRBD1 (6 bases). Per germline, CDR1 MNHEY and CDR2 SMNVEV (reference sequence). The CDR3 is 14 amino acids. With 6 bases removed from V and 7 bases from J, the gap between germline ends came to 18 bases. CDR3 nucleotide sequence: TGTGCCAGCAGCCCGCGGACAGACGCCTATGAAGCTTTCTTT. Translated: CASSPRTDAYEAFF.

The V gene is TRBV24-1, the J gene TRBJ2-2; D ambiguous. Germline CDR1 is KGHDR and CDR2 is SFDVKD. The CDR3 extends over 13 amino acids. V dropped 8 bases and J dropped 6 bases, with 12 bases sitting between them. In nucleotides, the CDR3 is TGTGCCACCAAGAGAGAAGGAGCCGGGGAGCTGTTTTTT. It codes for CATKREGAGELFF.

V usage is TRBV19 and J usage is TRBJ2-2; TRBD2 might be the D (7 bases). Trimming cost V 2 bases and J 4 bases, with 8 bases left between them. This CDR3 has 14 residues. The germline CDR1 and CDR2 sequences are LNHDA and SQIVND (reference sequence). The DNA of the CDR3 is TGTGCCAGTAGTATAAGGGGGGGCACCGGGGAGCTGTTTTTT. Translation: CASSIRGGTGELFF.

The V call is TRBV6-2 or TRBV6-3, the J call TRBJ1-4, with 7 nucleotides matching TRBD1. Germline V gene lookup returns CDR1 MNHEY and CDR2 SVGEGT. This CDR3 region has 16 residues. The ends lost 4 bases at V and 7 bases at J; junction bases unmatched: 12. CDR3 sequence: CASSLPLGRGAEKLFF. CDR3 bases: TGTGCCAGCAGTTTACCCTTGGGCAGGGGGGCTGAAAAACTGTTTTTT.

This sequence joins TRBV6-2 or TRBV6-3 and TRBJ2-7, with no clear D. V shed 6 bases and J shed 3 bases, with 15 bases lying between them. The CDR3 consists of 14 residues. Germline CDR1 and CDR2: MNHEY and SVGEGT. CDR3 DNA: TGTGCCAGCAGCTCCTACCCCCCTAGCTACGAGCAGTACTTC. Translation: CASSSYPPSYEQYF.

The chain links TRBV15 to TRBJ2-1; a possible D gene is TRBD1 (6 bases). The germline CDR1 and CDR2 sequences are LNHNV and YYDKDF (reference sequence). V lost 3 bases to trimming and J lost 5 bases, with 14 bases between them. The CDR3 loop spans 15 amino acids. CDR3 region: CATSRRGQSHNEQFF. The CDR3 region has the DNA TGTGCCACCAGCAGGCGCGGACAGAGCCACAATGAGCAGTTCTTC.

The gene calls are TRBV7-9 and TRBJ2-7; D call uncertain. Germline V gives CDR1 SEHNR, CDR2 FQNEAQ (reference sequence). The CDR3 sequence is 12 residues long. The germline V and J ends were trimmed by 2 bases and 3 bases, with 5 bases remaining between them. This chain's CDR3 is CASSLKSYEQYF. CDR3 DNA: TGTGCCAGCAGCTTAAAGAGCTACGAGCAGTACTTC.

The rearrangement uses TRBV5-5 and TRBJ1-2; perhaps TRBD1 as D (6 bases). This CDR3 region has 14 residues. Germline assignment: CDR1 SGHKS and CDR2 YYEKEE (reference sequence). V lost 4 bases and J 6 bases, leaving 16 bases between the germline ends. This CDR3 reads CASSIRTAPDGYTF. The CDR3 DNA sequence: TGTGCCAGCAGCATTAGGACAGCACCTGATGGCTACACCTTC.

V gene TRBV9 combines with J gene TRBJ2-1; possibly TRBD2 for D (6 bases). The V gene lost 0 bases and the J gene lost 8 bases, with 12 bases spanning the gap. Germline-derived CDR1 and CDR2 are SGDLS and YYNGEE. This CDR3 is 14 amino acids long. CDR3 DNA sequence: TGTGCCAGCAGCGTAGGGGTTAGCGGTGATGAGCAGTTCTTC. Translating it yields CASSVGVSGDEQFF.

The V and J genes are TRBV3-1 (or the pseudogene TRBV3-2) and TRBJ2-7; 10 nucleotides match TRBD2. V shed 4 bases, J shed 7 bases, and the junction held 1 base outside the gene matches. The germline V gene encodes CDR1 LGHDT and CDR2 YNNKEL (reference sequence). This CDR3 spans 12 amino acids. Here the CDR3 reads CASSRAGGEQYF. CDR3 in DNA: TGTGCCAGCAGCCGAGCGGGAGGGGAGCAGTACTTC.

The chain has TRBV7-3 and TRBJ1-1; D is undetermined. This CDR3 has 15 amino acids. Germline CDR1 SGHTA, CDR2 FQGTGA. The V and J ends lost 1 base and 1 base respectively, with 10 bases between them. In DNA, the CDR3 is TGTGCCAGCAGCTTAATAGGAGGGAGGAACACTGAAGCTTTCTTT. Translating it yields CASSLIGGRNTEAFF. Full variable domain (remainder filled in from reference TRBV7-3 and TRBJ1-1): GAGVSQTPSNKVTEKGKYVELRCDPISGHTALYWYRQSLGQGPEFLIYFQGTGAADDSGLPNDRFFAVRPEGSVSTLKIQRTERGDSAVYLCASSLIGGRNTEAFFGQGTRLTVV.

V usage is TRBV3-1 (or the pseudogene TRBV3-2) and J usage is TRBJ1-2; D uncertain. Per the germline V gene, CDR1 is LGHDT and CDR2 is YNNKEL (reference sequence). The CDR3 length is 11 residues. V shed 4 bases and J shed 10 bases, with 10 bases lying between them. This chain's CDR3 is CASSRGRAYTF. DNA of the CDR3: TGTGCCAGCAGCCGCGGGAGGGCCTACACCTTC.

This clone came up a few times. V usage is TRBV9 and J usage is TRBJ2-3; 13 bases match TRBD2. Germline CDR1 and CDR2: SGDLS and YYNGEE. This CDR3 is 16 amino acids long. Losses at the gene ends were 2 bases for V and 6 bases for J; bases not matched to a gene: 6. CDR3 in amino acids: CASSVLGTSGTDTQYF. For the CDR3, the DNA is TGTGCCAGCAGCGTCCTCGGGACTAGCGGGACCGATACGCAGTATTTT.

This chain joins TRBV11-2 and TRBJ1-4, with D perhaps matching TRBD1 (5 bases). Trimming left V 4 bases short and J 8 bases short, with 14 bases between. The CDR3 consists of 14 residues. Germline assignment: CDR1 SGHAT and CDR2 FQNNGV. CDR3 region: CASSSGEWGEKLFF. CDR3 DNA sequence: TGTGCCAGCAGCTCGGGGGAGTGGGGCGAAAAACTGTTTTTT.

This sequence joins TRBV6-2 or TRBV6-3 and TRBJ2-5; 12 nucleotides align to TRBD2. From germline, CDR1 is MNHEY and CDR2 SVGEGT. V trimming: 0 bases; J trimming: 4 bases; junction bases outside the gene matches: 3. The CDR3 is 16 amino acids. The CDR3 DNA is TGTGCCAGCAGTTACTCCCTAGCGGGGGGGCGAGAGACCCAGTACTTC. Amino acid sequence: CASSYSLAGGRETQYF.

CDR3 bases: TGTGCCAGCAGCTCGGGACAGGGACGGAATGAGCAGTTCTTC. Encoded protein: CASSSGQGRNEQFF. V gene TRBV5-4 combines with J gene TRBJ2-1; 9 bases line up with TRBD1. The CDR3 has 14 residues. Germline V gives CDR1 SGHNT, CDR2 YYREEE (reference sequence). J gave up 7 bases and V 3 bases, and 5 bases lay outside the gene matches. The whole variable domain, remainder taken from reference TRBV5-4 and TRBJ2-1, is ETGVTQSPTHLIKTRGQQVTLRCSSQSGHNTVSWYQQALGQGPQFIFQYYREEENGRGNFPPRFSGLQFPNYSSELNVNALELDDSALYLCASSSGQGRNEQFFGPGTRLTVL.

The V gene is TRBV10-3, the J gene TRBJ1-2; D is unresolved. The CDR3 loop spans 15 amino acids. Germline-derived CDR1 and CDR2 are ENHRY and SYGVKD. The V end was cut by 0 bases, the J end by 0 bases, with 8 bases between. In DNA form, the CDR3 reads TGTGCCATCAGTGAGTCCTTTACAACTAACTATGGCTACACCTTC. It encodes CAISESFTTNYGYTF.

The rearrangement uses TRBV12-5 and TRBJ1-5; possible D gene TRBD1, 6 bases. This CDR3 contains 13 residues. Germline loops: CDR1 LGHNT, CDR2 FRNRAP. The germline V and J ends were trimmed by 7 bases and 5 bases, with 12 bases remaining between them. CDR3 DNA sequence: TGTGCTAGTGTCTTGGACAGCTATCAGCCCCAGCATTTT. Translated, it gives CASVLDSYQPQHF.

The chain couples TRBV6-5 to TRBJ1-3; no clear D. Germline CDR1 is MNHEY and CDR2 is SVGAGI. The CDR3 extends over 12 amino acids. Trimming took off 8 bases at V and 0 bases at J, with 5 bases between the two ends. The CDR3 sequence is CASHSSGNTIYF. The CDR3 DNA follows: TGTGCCAGCCACAGCTCTGGAAACACCATATATTTT.

The chain links TRBV24-1 to TRBJ2-3, with 7 positions matching TRBD1. This CDR3 is 13 amino acids long. Germline CDR1 is KGHDR and CDR2 is SFDVKD. The ends lost 8 bases at V and 2 bases at J; junction bases unmatched: 3. The CDR3 sequence: CATKGQLTDTQYF. The CDR3 DNA sequence: TGTGCCACCAAGGGACAGCTCACAGATACGCAGTATTTT.

This clone was observed once. The rearrangement joins TRBV6-6 to TRBJ1-6; TRBD1 aligns across 8 bases. CDR3 length: 13 residues. The trim removed 4 bases at V and 13 bases at J, leaving 6 bases unmatched. Germline loops: CDR1 MNHNY, CDR2 SVGAGI (reference sequence). The CDR3: CASSFGQGEPLHF. DNA of the CDR3: TGTGCCAGCAGTTTCGGACAGGGCGAGCCCCTCCACTTT.

This chain uses TRBV30 with TRBJ2-3, with TRBD2 matching 9 bases. The CDR3 is 17 amino acids. J lost 2 bases, V lost 3 bases, and 12 bases had no gene match. Germline V lookup: CDR1 GTSNPN, CDR2 SVGIG (reference sequence). The chain's CDR3 is CAWSWGPLAGDTDTQYF. CDR3 bases: TGTGCCTGGAGCTGGGGGCCTTTAGCGGGGGACACAGATACGCAGTATTTT.

The CDR3 DNA reads TGTGCCAGCAGCATCTCTAGCGGGGGTCCCGGGGAGCTGTTTTTT. Translating gives CASSISSGGPGELFF. This rearrangement joins TRBV11-3 to TRBJ2-2; 10 positions match TRBD2. This CDR3 has 15 residues. The V segment lost 5 bases and the J segment 6 bases; nucleotides outside the gene matches: 6. Germline CDR1 reads SGHNT; CDR2 reads YENEEA.

As regards this clone: Other nucleotide sequences from this sample produce the same CDR3. The CDR3 nucleotides are TGTGCCAGCACGCGGGTGGGGGGAGAGACCCAGTACTTC. Protein: CASTRVGGETQYF. The rearrangement joins TRBV6-5 to TRBJ2-5, with D perhaps matching TRBD2 (6 bases). CDR1 and CDR2 (germline): MNHEY, SVGAGI. The CDR3 extends over 13 amino acids. V lost 7 bases and J lost 4, with 13 bases in between.

The chain combines TRBV6-2 or TRBV6-3 with TRBJ2-7; D unresolved. The CDR3 is made up of 12 amino acids. CDR1 is MNHEY, CDR2 SVGEGT, per germline. The ends were cut back, 1 base at V and 7 bases at J, with 8 bases in the middle. The chain's CDR3 is CASSYYDSEQYF. Written as DNA, the CDR3 is TGTGCCAGCAGTTACTACGACTCGGAGCAGTACTTC.